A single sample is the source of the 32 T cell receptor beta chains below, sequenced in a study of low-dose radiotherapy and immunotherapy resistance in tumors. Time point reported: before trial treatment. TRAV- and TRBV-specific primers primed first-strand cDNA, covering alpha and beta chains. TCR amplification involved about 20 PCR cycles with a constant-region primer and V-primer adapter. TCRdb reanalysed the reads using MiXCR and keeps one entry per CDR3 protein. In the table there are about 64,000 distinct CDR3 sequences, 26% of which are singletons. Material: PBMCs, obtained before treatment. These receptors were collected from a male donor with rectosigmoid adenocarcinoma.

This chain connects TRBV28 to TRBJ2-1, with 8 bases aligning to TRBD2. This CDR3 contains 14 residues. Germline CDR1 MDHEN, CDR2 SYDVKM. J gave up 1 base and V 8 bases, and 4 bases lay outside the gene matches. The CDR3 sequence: CASRAGGSYNEQFF. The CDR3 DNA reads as TGTGCCAGCCGGGCGGGGGGTTCCTACAATGAGCAGTTCTTC.

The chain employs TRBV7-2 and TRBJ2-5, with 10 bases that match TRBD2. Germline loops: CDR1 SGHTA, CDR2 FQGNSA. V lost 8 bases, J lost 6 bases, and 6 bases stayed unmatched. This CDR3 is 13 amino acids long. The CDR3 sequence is CASSGAGGKTQYF. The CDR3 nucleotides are TGTGCCAGCTCAGGAGCGGGAGGGAAGACCCAGTACTTC.

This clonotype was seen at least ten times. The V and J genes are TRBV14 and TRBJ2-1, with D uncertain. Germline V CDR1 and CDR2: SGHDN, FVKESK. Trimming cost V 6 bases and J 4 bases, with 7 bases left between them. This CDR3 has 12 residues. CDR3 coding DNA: TGTGCCAGCAGTTCTCAGTACAATGAGCAGTTCTTC. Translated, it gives CASSSQYNEQFF.

CDR3 nucleotide sequence: TGTGCCAGCAGTTACGAGCGGTGGAGTGGGGAGGGGTCCTACGAGCAGTACTTC. This encodes CASSYERWSGEGSYEQYF. The rearrangement links TRBV6-2 or TRBV6-3 to TRBJ2-7; 7 bases agree with TRBD2. V was pared by 2 bases and J by 1 base, with 14 bases of the junction left unmatched. CDR1 and CDR2 (germline): MNHEY, SVGEGT. This CDR3 is built from 18 residues.

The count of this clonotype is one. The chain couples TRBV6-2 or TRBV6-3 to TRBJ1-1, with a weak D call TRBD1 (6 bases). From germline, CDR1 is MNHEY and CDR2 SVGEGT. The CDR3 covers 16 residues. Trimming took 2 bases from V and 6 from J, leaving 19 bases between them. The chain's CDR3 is CASSYLVGIGGPEAFF. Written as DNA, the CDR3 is TGTGCCAGCAGTTACCTAGTCGGTATTGGGGGCCCTGAAGCTTTCTTT.

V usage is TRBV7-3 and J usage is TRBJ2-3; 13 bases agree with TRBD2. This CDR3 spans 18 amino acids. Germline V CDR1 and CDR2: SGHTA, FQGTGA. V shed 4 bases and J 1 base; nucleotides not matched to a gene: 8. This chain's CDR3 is CASSSAGLAGHCTDTQYF. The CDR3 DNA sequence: TGTGCCAGCAGCTCCGCGGGACTAGCGGGACACTGCACAGATACGCAGTATTTT.

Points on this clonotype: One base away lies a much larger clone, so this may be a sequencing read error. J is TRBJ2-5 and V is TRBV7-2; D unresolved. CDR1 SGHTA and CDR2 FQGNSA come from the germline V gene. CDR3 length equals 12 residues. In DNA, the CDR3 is TGTGCCGGCAGCTTTTCCCAAGAGACCCAGTACTTC. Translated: CAGSFSQETQYF. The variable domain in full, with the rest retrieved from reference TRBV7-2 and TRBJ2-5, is GAGVSQSPSNKVTEKGKDVELRCDPISGHTALYWYRQSLGQGLEFLIYFQGNSAPDKSGLPSDRFSAERTGGSVSTLTIQRTQQEDSAVYLCAGSFSQETQYFGPGTRLLVL.

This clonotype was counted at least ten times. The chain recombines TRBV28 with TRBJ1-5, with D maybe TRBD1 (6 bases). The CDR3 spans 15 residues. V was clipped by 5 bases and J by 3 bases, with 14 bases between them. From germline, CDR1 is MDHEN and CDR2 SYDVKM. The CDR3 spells CASSLGGGPNQPQHF. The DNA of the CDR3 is TGTGCCAGCAGTCTTGGAGGGGGACCCAATCAGCCCCAGCATTTT.

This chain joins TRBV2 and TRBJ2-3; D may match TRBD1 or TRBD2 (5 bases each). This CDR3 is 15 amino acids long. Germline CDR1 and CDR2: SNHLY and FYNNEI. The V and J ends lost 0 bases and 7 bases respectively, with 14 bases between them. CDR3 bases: TGTGCCAGCAGTGAAGCAGGGACGTTTAGGAATACGCAGTATTTT. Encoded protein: CASSEAGTFRNTQYF.

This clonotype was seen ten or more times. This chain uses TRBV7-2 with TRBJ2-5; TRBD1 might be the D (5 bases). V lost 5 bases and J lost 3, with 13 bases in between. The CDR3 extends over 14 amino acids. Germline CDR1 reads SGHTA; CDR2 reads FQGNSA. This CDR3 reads CASSPRTKKETQYF. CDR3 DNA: TGTGCCAGCAGCCCCCGGACAAAGAAAGAGACCCAGTACTTC.

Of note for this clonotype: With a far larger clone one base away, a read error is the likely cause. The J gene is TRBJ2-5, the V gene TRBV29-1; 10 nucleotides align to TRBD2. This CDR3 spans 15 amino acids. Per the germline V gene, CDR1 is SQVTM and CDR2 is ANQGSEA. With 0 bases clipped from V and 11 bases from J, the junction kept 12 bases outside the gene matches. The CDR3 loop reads CSVEDYRLAGYKQYF. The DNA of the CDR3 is TGCAGCGTTGAAGACTACAGACTAGCGGGTTACAAGCAGTACTTC.

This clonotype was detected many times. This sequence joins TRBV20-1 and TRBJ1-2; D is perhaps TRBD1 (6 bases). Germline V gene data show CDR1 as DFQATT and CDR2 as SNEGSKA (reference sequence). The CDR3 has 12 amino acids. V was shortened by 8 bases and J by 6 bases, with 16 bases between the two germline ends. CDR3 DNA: TGCAGTTCAATAGATCAGGGGAATGGCTACACCTTC. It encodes CSSIDQGNGYTF.

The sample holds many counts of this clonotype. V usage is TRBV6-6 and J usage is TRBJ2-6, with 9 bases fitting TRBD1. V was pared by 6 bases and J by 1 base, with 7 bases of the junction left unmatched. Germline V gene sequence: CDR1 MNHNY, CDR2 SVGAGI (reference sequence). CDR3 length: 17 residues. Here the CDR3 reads CASRLDRGFSGANVLTF. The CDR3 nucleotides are TGTGCCAGCAGACTGGACAGGGGTTTTTCTGGGGCCAACGTCCTGACTTTC.

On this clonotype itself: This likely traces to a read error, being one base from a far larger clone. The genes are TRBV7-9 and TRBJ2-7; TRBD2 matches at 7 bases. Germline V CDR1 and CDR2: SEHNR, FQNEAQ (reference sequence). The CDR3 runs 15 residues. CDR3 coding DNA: TGTGCCAGCAGCCCCGGGCGGGGGAACTCCTACGGGCAGTACTTC. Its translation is CASSPGRGNSYGQYF.

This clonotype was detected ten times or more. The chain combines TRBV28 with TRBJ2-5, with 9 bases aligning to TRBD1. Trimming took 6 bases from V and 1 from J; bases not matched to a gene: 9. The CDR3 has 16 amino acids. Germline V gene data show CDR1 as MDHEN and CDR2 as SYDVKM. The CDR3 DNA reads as TGTGCCAGCAGCAACACCTTGGGACAGGGCCAAGAGACCCAGTACTTC. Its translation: CASSNTLGQGQETQYF.

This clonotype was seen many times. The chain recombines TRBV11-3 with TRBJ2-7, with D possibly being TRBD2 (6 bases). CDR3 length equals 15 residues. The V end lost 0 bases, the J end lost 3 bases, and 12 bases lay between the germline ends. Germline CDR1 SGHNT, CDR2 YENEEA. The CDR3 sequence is CASSLDGSGDYEQYF. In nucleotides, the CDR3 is TGTGCCAGCAGCTTAGATGGGTCGGGGGACTACGAGCAGTACTTC.

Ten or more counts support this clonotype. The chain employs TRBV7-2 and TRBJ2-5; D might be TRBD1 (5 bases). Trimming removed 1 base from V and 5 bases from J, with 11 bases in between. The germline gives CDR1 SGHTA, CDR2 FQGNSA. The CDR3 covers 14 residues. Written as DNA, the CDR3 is TGTGCCAGCAGCTTAGGGACAACGGAGGAGACCCAGTACTTC. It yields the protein CASSLGTTEETQYF. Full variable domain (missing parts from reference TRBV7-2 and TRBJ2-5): GAGVSQSPSNKVTEKGKDVELRCDPISGHTALYWYRQSLGQGLEFLIYFQGNSAPDKSGLPSDRFSAERTGGSVSTLTIQRTQQEDSAVYLCASSLGTTEETQYFGPGTRLLVL.

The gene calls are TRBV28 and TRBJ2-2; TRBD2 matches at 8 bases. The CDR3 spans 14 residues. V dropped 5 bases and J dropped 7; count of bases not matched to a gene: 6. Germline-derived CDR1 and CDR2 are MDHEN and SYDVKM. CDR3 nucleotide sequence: TGTGCCAGCAGTGCGGGACTAGGGGTCGGGGAGCTGTTTTTT. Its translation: CASSAGLGVGELFF.

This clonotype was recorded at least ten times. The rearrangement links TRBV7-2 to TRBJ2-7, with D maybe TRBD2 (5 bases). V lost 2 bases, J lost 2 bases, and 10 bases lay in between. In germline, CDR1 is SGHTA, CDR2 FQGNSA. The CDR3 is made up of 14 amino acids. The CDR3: CASSLSFGAYEQYF. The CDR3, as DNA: TGTGCCAGCAGCTTATCCTTCGGGGCCTACGAGCAGTACTTC.

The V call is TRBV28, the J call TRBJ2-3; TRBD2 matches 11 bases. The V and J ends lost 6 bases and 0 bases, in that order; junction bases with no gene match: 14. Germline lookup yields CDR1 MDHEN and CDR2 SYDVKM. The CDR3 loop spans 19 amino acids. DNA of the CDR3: TGTGCCAGCAGCGATAGCATAGCGGGAGGGGTGACTAGCACAGATACGCAGTATTTT. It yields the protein CASSDSIAGGVTSTDTQYF.

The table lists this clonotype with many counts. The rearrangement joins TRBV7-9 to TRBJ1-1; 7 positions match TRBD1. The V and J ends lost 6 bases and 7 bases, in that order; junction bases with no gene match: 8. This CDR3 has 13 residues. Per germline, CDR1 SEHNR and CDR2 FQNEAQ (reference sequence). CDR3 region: CASRDAGGHEAFF. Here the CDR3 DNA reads TGTGCCAGCAGGGATGCAGGGGGACATGAAGCTTTCTTT.

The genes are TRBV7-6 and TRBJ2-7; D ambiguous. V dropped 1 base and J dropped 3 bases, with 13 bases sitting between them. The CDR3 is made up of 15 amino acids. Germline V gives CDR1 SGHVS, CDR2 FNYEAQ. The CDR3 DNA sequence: TGTGCCAGCAGCTTAGGTGTGACTCGCGTCTACGAGCAGTACTTC. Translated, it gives CASSLGVTRVYEQYF.

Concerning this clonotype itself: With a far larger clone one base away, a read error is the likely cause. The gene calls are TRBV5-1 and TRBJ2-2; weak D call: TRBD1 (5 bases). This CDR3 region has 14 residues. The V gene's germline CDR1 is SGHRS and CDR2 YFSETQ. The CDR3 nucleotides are TGTGACAGCAGCTTTGGCGAGAACACCGGGGAGCTGTTTTTT. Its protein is CDSSFGENTGELFF.

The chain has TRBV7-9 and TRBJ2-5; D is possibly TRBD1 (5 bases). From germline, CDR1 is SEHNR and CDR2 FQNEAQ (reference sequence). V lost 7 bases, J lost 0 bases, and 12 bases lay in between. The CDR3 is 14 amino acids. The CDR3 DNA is TGTGCCAGCACCCTTGTAGGGGACCAAGAGACCCAGTACTTC. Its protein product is CASTLVGDQETQYF.

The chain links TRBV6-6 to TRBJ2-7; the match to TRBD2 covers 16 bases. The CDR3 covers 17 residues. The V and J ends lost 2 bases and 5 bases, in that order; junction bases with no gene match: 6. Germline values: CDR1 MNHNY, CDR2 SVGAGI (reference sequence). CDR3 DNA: TGTGCCAGCAGTTACCCAGGGACTAGCGGGAGGGCCCACGAGCAGTACTTC. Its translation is CASSYPGTSGRAHEQYF.

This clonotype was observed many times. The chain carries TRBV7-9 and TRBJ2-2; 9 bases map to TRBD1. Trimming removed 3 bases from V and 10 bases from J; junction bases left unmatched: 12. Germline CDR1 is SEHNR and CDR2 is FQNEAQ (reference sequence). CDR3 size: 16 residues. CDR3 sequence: CASSFTPGQGTEELFF. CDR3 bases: TGTGCCAGCAGCTTTACGCCGGGACAGGGAACGGAGGAGCTGTTTTTT.

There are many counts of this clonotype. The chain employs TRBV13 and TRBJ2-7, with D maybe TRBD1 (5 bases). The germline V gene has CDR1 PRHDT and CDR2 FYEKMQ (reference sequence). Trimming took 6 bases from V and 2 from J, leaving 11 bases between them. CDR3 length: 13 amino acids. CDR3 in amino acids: CASREGVTYEQYF. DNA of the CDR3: TGTGCCAGCAGAGAAGGGGTCACCTACGAGCAGTACTTC.

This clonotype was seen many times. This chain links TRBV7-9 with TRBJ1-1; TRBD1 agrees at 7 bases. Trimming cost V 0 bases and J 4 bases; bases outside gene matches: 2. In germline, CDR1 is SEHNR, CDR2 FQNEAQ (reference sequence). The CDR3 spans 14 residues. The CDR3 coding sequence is TGTGCCAGCAGCTTAGCACAGGGGCCCACTGAAGCTTTCTTT. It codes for CASSLAQGPTEAFF.

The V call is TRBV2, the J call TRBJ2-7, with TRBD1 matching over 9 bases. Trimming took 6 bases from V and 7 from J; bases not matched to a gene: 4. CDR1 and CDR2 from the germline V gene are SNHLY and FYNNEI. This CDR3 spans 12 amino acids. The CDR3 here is CASSGTGREQYF. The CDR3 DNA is TGTGCCAGCAGCGGGACAGGGAGGGAGCAGTACTTC.

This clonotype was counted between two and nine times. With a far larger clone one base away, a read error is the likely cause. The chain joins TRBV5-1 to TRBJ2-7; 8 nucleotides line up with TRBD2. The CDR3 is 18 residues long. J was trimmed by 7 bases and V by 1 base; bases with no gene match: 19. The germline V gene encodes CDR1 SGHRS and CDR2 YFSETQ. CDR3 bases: TGCGCCAGCAGCTTGATATCGCCCTCCGGGAGGGGCTACAATGAGCAGTACTTC. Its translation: CASSLISPSGRGYNEQYF. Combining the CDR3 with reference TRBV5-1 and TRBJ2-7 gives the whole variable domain KAGVTQTPRYLIKTRGQQVTLSCSPISGHRSVSWYQQTPGQGLQFLFEYFSETQRNKGNFPGRFSGRQFSNSRSEMNVSTLELGDSALYLCASSLISPSGRGYNEQYFGPGTRLTVT.

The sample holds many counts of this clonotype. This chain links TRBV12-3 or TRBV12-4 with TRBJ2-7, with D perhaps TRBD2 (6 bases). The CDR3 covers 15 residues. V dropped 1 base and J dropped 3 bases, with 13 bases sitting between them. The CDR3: CASSLEVTSSYEQYF. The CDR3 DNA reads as TGTGCCAGCAGTTTAGAGGTGACTAGTAGCTACGAGCAGTACTTC.

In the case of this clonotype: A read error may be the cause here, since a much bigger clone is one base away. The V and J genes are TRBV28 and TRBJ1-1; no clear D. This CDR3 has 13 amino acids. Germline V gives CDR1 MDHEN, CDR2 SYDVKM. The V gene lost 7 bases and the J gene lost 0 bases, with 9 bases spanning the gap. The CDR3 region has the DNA TGTGCCAGCACCCTCCAGTTGAACACTGAAGCTTTCTTT. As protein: CASTLQLNTEAFF. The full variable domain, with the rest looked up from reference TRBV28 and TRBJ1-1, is DVKVTQSSRYLVKRTGEKVFLECVQDMDHENMFWYRQDPGLGLRLIYFSYDVKMKEKGDIPEGYSVSREKKERFSLILESASTNQTSMYLCASTLQLNTEAFFGQGTRLTVV.